The TCR beta chain described here comes from a study of long-term antiretroviral therapy in people with HIV. Study information: Collection of the earliest samples took place about a decade ahead of the 2015 immediate-ART recommendation.

The junction had 3 bases not matched to a gene; V was cut back by 6 bases and J by 0 bases. CDR3 length equals 16 residues. Germline loops: CDR1 MDHEN, CDR2 SYDVKM. Runs used v3.0 of the immunoSEQ assay and were done at survey level. Only in-frame clones appear in the TCRdb table, and some are missing; sequencing was by immunoSEQ multiplex PCR. Among about 19,000 clones, about four fifths were seen once, and the ten largest hold roughly 6.7%. The source of this sequence is a man in his late teens or twenties with HIV. This specimen consisted of unsorted PBMCs, obtained at the start of antiretroviral therapy, before treatment. The rearrangement links TRBV28 to TRBJ2-6, with 9 bases that match TRBD1. As DNA, the CDR3 is TGTGCCAGCAGGACAGGGGGAGGCTCTGGGGCCAACGTCCTGACTTTC. This codes for CASRTGGGSGANVLTF.